This paragraph covers one T cell receptor beta chain sequence. Its antigen is as yet unknown. V lost 2 bases, J lost 5 bases, and 7 bases stayed unmatched. Germline V lookup: CDR1 MNHNS, CDR2 SASEGT. The CDR3 spans 16 residues. Amplification used 60 Vbeta primers and 13 Jbeta primers. Produced via immunoSEQ multiplex PCR; TCRdb's table is partial and in-frame only. The top ten hold roughly 3% of the sample, which has over 150,000 clones, around 80% seen once. These data originate in a study of cytomegalovirus exposure and HLA in healthy donors. Study results and limitations: A cluster of highly shared sequence variants was likely a sequencing artifact. Another analysis was done later, and it associated over 15,000 TCR beta sequences with HLA alleles at 0.05 false discovery rate. CMV antigen specificity was confirmed in vitro for three CMV-associated chains. TCR beta chains numbering 150 to 200 were designated cytomegalovirus-associated.

The receptor's source is a woman aged 45-60 years in good health and CMV-seropositive. The V and J genes are TRBV6-1 and TRBJ2-3, with 10 bases aligning to TRBD2. Sequencing was done on a sample of PBMCs. CDR3 DNA sequence: TGTGCCAGCAGTGAACCAGCGGGAGGGCCTAGAGATACGCAGTATTTT. Translated: CASSEPAGGPRDTQYF.